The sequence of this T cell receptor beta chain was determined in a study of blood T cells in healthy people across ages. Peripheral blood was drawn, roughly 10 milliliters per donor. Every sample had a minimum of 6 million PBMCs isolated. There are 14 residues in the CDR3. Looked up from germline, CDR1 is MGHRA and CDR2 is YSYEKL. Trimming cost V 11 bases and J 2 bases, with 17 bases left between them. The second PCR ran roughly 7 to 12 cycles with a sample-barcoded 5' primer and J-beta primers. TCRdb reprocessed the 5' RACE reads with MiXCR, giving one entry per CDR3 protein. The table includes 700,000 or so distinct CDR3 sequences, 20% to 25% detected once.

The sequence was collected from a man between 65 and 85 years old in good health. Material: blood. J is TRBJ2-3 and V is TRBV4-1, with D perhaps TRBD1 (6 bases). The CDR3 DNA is TGCGCCGGACACAGACAGGTGCCCACAGATACGCAGTATTTT. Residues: CAGHRQVPTDTQYF.